Described below is a single T cell receptor (beta chain) sequence and its context. Its specificity is unknown. The data derive from a study of CD8+ T cells in alopecia areata. The overall study: The study gave treated patients oral tofacitinib at 5 to 10 mg twice daily.

RNA extraction and reverse transcription yielded cDNA as sequencing template. Libraries were prepared by immunoSEQ multiplex PCR; TCRdb keeps only in-frame clonotypes and omits some of them. Of about 250,000 clones in the sample, roughly two thirds were seen once. Samples from alopecia areata patients were lesional scalp punch biopsies and peripheral blood. The V and J ends lost 6 bases and 0 bases, in that order; junction bases with no gene match: 0. Germline V lookup: CDR1 SQVTM, CDR2 ANQGSEA. The CDR3 runs 13 residues. Study-level findings and limits: Normal-skin resident alphabeta T cells also appear among scalp sample sequences. In lesional scalp, particularly from alopecia totalis/universalis, clonality was higher than in normal scalp.

This sequence was found in a human donor with alopecia areata. The chain couples TRBV29-1 to TRBJ1-4; 8 bases match TRBD1. The sequencing used CD4+ T cells sorted from blood, collected at week 0. The CDR3 loop reads CSVQGATNEKLFF. CDR3 coding DNA: TGCAGCGTACAGGGGGCAACTAATGAAAAACTGTTTTTT. The variable domain in full, completed from reference TRBV29-1 and TRBJ1-4, reads SAVISQKPSRDICQRGTSLTIQCQVDSQVTMMFWYRQQPGQSLTLIATANQGSEATYESGFVIDKFPISRPNLTFSTLTVSNMSPEDSSIYLCSVQGATNEKLFFGSGTQLSVL.